This T cell receptor (gamma chain) was found in a study of intestinal T cells in coeliac disease. Study in general: Mean age was approximately 17 for coeliac patients versus approximately 50 for controls.

LymphoTrack primers amplified TRG sequences from about 0.2 ug of biopsy DNA. TCRdb called clones anew from the multiplex PCR reads with CATT. The sample comprises 700 or so gamma-chain clones, around 50% of which are singletons, and about 18% rests with the top ten. This clone was detected a few times. Its antigen is undetermined. A much larger clone sits a single nucleotide away, making a read error possible. The sample holds other DNA sequences that translate to the same CDR3. Each case's genomic DNA was extracted from ten roughly 5.1-µm formalin-fixed paraffin-embedded scrolls. Findings of the study overall: FFPE-derived DNA was relatively degraded, likely losing some TCR sequences. With TRG, 85% to 95% of biopsies (about 95% of the roughly 54) were classified correctly. Age differed significantly between coeliac patients and controls.

The CDR3 is 13 residues long. V lost 8 bases and J lost 0; bases outside the gene matches: 5. Material: a duodenal biopsy. The source of this sequence is a human donor with celiac disease. The chain links TRGV10 to TRGJ1 or TRGJ2. TRGV10 is designated an ORF whose function remains uncertain. The CDR3 nucleotides read TGTGCTGCGTGGGATCCGAATTATTATAAGAAACTCTTT. It yields the protein CAAWDPNYYKKLF.